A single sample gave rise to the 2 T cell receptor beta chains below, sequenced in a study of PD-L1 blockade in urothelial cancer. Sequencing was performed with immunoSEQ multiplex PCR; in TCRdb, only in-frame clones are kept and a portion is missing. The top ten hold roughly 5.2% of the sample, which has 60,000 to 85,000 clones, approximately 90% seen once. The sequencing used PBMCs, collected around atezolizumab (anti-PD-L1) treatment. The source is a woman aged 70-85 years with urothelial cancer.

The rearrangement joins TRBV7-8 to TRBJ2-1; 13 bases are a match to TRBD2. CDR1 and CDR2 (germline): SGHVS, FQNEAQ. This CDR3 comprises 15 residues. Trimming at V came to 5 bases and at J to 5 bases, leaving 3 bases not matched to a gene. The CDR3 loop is CASSLGLAGNNEQFF. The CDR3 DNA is TGTGCCAGCAGCCTGGGACTAGCGGGAAACAATGAGCAGTTCTTC.

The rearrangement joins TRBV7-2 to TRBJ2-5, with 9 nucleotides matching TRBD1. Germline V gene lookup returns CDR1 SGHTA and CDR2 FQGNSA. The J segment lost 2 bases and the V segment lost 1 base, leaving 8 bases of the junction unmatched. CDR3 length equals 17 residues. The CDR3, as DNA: TGTGCCAGCAGCTTAGTAGGGACAGGGTCTGTACAAGAGACCCAGTACTTC. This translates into CASSLVGTGSVQETQYF.